Presented here are 24 T cell receptor beta chains from one specimen sequenced in a study of CXCR3-negative and CXCR3-positive naive CD8 T cells. UMI-tagged TRB cDNA libraries were built via 5' RACE. TCRdb reprocessed the 5' RACE reads, keeping one entry per CDR3 protein, no DNA. The sample shows 100,000 to 150,000 distinct CDR3 sequences, and less than 0.3% sits with its ten largest clones. The specimen sequenced was naive CXCR3- CD8+ T cells from blood. Subset meaning: CD45RO-CCR7+CD27+CD95- naive CD8+ T cells lacking CXCR3 (TNR3-). All receptors derive from a human donor in good health. Some clones in this sample may be carry-over from other donors' samples.

This chain uses TRBV29-1 with TRBJ2-7; the TRBD2 assignment by TCRdb is unverifiable without DNA. The CDR3 totals 13 residues. Germline values: CDR1 SQVTM, CDR2 ANQGSEA. This CDR3 reads CSAYGENDYEQYF.

This chain joins TRBV6-5 and TRBJ2-7; TCRdb selects TRBD1, and the lack of DNA leaves this call unchecked. Germline CDR1 reads MNHEY; CDR2 reads SVGAGI. This CDR3 region has 16 residues. The CDR3 loop is CASSRGPGQGAYEQYF.

The chain has TRBV7-8 and TRBJ1-2; with no DNA, the TCRdb D assignment of TRBD1 cannot be verified. CDR1 SGHVS and CDR2 FQNEAQ come from the germline V gene. The CDR3 has 16 residues. CDR3 sequence reads: CASTPKRGRANYGYTF. Filled out from reference TRBV7-8 and TRBJ1-2, the complete variable domain reads GAGVSQSPRYKVAKRGQDVALRCDPISGHVSLFWYQQALGQGPEFLTYFQNEAQLDKSGLPSDRFFAERPEGSVSTLKIQRTQQEDSAVYLCASTPKRGRANYGYTFGSGTRLTVV.

This chain connects TRBV29-1 to TRBJ2-3; the TCRdb D gene call, TRBD1, has no DNA to confirm it. The CDR3 is made up of 12 amino acids. The germline V gene has CDR1 SQVTM and CDR2 ANQGSEA. The CDR3 reads CSVSGTADTQYF.

The V and J genes are TRBV12-3 or TRBV12-4 and TRBJ1-1; the D call from TCRdb, TRBD1, cannot be confirmed without DNA. CDR3 size: 15 residues. The chain's CDR3 is CASSLGQGIDTEAFF.

The V and J genes are TRBV29-1 and TRBJ2-1; the TCRdb call, TRBD1, lacks DNA for checking. The CDR3 runs 14 residues. CDR1 and CDR2 from the germline V gene are SQVTM and ANQGSEA. CDR3 protein: CSVEGRGFHNEQFF.

The rearrangement uses TRBV29-1 and TRBJ1-2; TCRdb indicates TRBD1, and absent DNA this call remains unverified. CDR3 length equals 13 residues. Germline V gives CDR1 SQVTM, CDR2 ANQGSEA. CDR3 sequence: CSATWTGDYGYTF. Complete variable domain (other parts from reference TRBV29-1 and TRBJ1-2): SAVISQKPSRDICQRGTSLTIQCQVDSQVTMMFWYRQQPGQSLTLIATANQGSEATYESGFVIDKFPISRPNLTFSTLTVSNMSPEDSSIYLCSATWTGDYGYTFGSGTRLTVV.

The V call is TRBV29-1, the J call TRBJ1-3; TCRdb gives TRBD1 as the D gene, but with no DNA this cannot be confirmed. Looked up from germline, CDR1 is SQVTM and CDR2 is ANQGSEA. CDR3 length: 13 residues. CDR3 sequence reads: CSVVQGPLDTIYF.

The CDR3 loop reads CASSEPKGQLVPDEQYF. The rearrangement joins TRBV10-1 to TRBJ2-7; TCRdb indicates TRBD1, and absent DNA this call remains unverified. CDR3 length equals 17 residues. Germline CDR1 is WNHNN and CDR2 is SYGVQD (reference sequence).

The chain combines TRBV9 with TRBJ2-7; TCRdb's D gene call, TRBD1, goes unchecked for lack of DNA. This CDR3 is built from 13 residues. The germline CDR1 and CDR2 sequences are SGDLS and YYNGEE. CDR3 in amino acids: CASSVDQGIEQYF.

The chain carries TRBV29-1 and TRBJ2-7. The CDR3 length is 15 residues. In germline, CDR1 is SQVTM, CDR2 ANQGSEA. The CDR3 loop is CSVEDLVGTYYEQYF.

This sequence joins TRBV7-2 and TRBJ2-5; TCRdb calls TRBD2, which cannot be checked without DNA. The CDR3 loop spans 17 amino acids. Per germline, CDR1 SGHTA and CDR2 FQGNSA. CDR3: CASSLKFGLAGGETQYF. Supplemented by reference TRBV7-2 and TRBJ2-5, the full variable domain reads GAGVSQSPSNKVTEKGKDVELRCDPISGHTALYWYRQSLGQGLEFLIYFQGNSAPDKSGLPSDRFSAERTGGSVSTLTIQRTQQEDSAVYLCASSLKFGLAGGETQYFGPGTRLLVL.

V is TRBV5-1 and J is TRBJ2-7. The CDR3 totals 14 residues. Germline CDR1 and CDR2: SGHRS and YFSETQ. The CDR3 is CASSFSDTAYEQYF.

The CDR3 is CASSLVMNEQFF. The chain employs TRBV28 and TRBJ2-1. CDR1 is MDHEN, CDR2 SYDVKM, per germline. The length of the CDR3 is 12 residues.

The chain links TRBV12-3 or TRBV12-4 to TRBJ2-7; no DNA is available, so the TRBD2 call from TCRdb remains unchecked. The CDR3 has 14 residues. This CDR3 is CASSSEGSSGEQYF.

This rearrangement joins TRBV9 to TRBJ2-3. The germline gives CDR1 SGDLS, CDR2 YYNGEE. The CDR3 spans 13 residues. The CDR3 loop is CASSVGLTDTQYF.

This sequence joins TRBV5-1 and TRBJ2-3; TCRdb outputs TRBD2, but without DNA this stays unchecked. Germline values: CDR1 SGHRS, CDR2 YFSETQ. The CDR3 extends over 20 amino acids. The CDR3 loop reads CASSLSSGGEYTLRTDTQYF.

The genes are TRBV28 and TRBJ2-1; with no DNA, the TCRdb D assignment of TRBD2 cannot be verified. Germline V gene lookup returns CDR1 MDHEN and CDR2 SYDVKM. The CDR3 consists of 21 residues. This CDR3 reads CASSLHKPGLAGDGTYNEQFF. Complete variable domain (other parts from reference TRBV28 and TRBJ2-1): DVKVTQSSRYLVKRTGEKVFLECVQDMDHENMFWYRQDPGLGLRLIYFSYDVKMKEKGDIPEGYSVSREKKERFSLILESASTNQTSMYLCASSLHKPGLAGDGTYNEQFFGPGTRLTVL.

This chain links TRBV28 with TRBJ2-1; TCRdb indicates TRBD2, and absent DNA this call remains unverified. CDR1 is MDHEN, CDR2 SYDVKM, per germline. There are 15 residues in the CDR3. The CDR3 protein is CASSSVLASNNEQFF.

The rearrangement uses TRBV6-5 and TRBJ2-5. The CDR3 sequence is 13 residues long. CDR1 is MNHEY, CDR2 SVGAGI, per germline. The CDR3 loop reads CASSFGGQETQYF.

This chain joins TRBV12-3 or TRBV12-4 and TRBJ2-7; the D call of TRBD1 rests on TCRdb alone, since no DNA is present to check it. The CDR3 covers 14 residues. The CDR3 loop is CASSFSGQGYEQYF.

The chain employs TRBV6-5 and TRBJ1-1; absent DNA, TCRdb's TRBD1 call cannot be checked. The CDR3 runs to 17 residues. Germline CDR1 reads MNHEY; CDR2 reads SVGAGI. The CDR3 here is CASSYSQGAFLNTEAFF.

The rearrangement links TRBV6-5 to TRBJ2-1; TCRdb names TRBD2, which stays unverified in the absence of DNA. This CDR3 is built from 18 residues. Germline V lookup: CDR1 MNHEY, CDR2 SVGAGI. CDR3: CASSYSQLAGSDSNEQFF.

This chain joins TRBV9 and TRBJ2-7; checking the TCRdb D call of TRBD2 is not possible without DNA. The CDR3 is 15 amino acids. Per germline, CDR1 SGDLS and CDR2 YYNGEE. The CDR3 reads CASSVGAGESYEQYF.